The present T cell receptor (beta chain) was sequenced within a study of shared clonotypes between healthy human individuals. Sequencing was performed with immunoSEQ multiplex PCR; in TCRdb, only in-frame clones are kept and a portion is missing. The sample yields 2 million to 3 million clones, approximately 94% seen once. The source is a man between 18 and 29 years old in good health. Some clones in this sample may be carry-over from other donors' samples. The sequenced sample was naive CD4+ T cells from PBMCs. Stated subset: CD45RA+ positively selected.

In nucleotides, the CDR3 is TGTGCCAGTAGCCCTATCGCGCGGGACGGGGTACTCTATGGCTACACCTTC. As protein: CASSPIARDGVLYGYTF. The J gene is TRBJ1-2, the V gene TRBV19, with TRBD1 as a possible D gene (5 bases). The CDR3 totals 17 residues. Per the germline V gene, CDR1 is LNHDA and CDR2 is SQIVND (reference sequence). V was clipped by 6 bases and J by 4 bases, with 24 bases between them.